The next 14 T cell receptor beta chains were all read from a single sample in a study of blood T cell repertoires in COVID-19. Clones were read by immunoSEQ multiplex PCR, and TCRdb kept only the in-frame ones, dropping some. The table has 50,000 or so clones, roughly four fifths seen once. The sequenced sample was peripheral blood. Every receptor here comes from a man aged 55-75 years with active COVID-19.

In DNA, the CDR3 is TGTGCCAGCAGCTCCGAAACGGGAACTGAAGCTTTCTTT. Protein sequence: CASSSETGTEAFF. V gene TRBV7-9 combines with J gene TRBJ1-1; D is uncertain. The germline V and J ends were trimmed by 4 bases and 5 bases, with 11 bases remaining between them. The germline V gene has CDR1 SEHNR and CDR2 FQNEAQ (reference sequence). The CDR3 runs to 13 residues.

The chain uses TRBV29-1 and TRBJ1-1; tentative D call: TRBD1 (5 bases). Germline assignment: CDR1 SQVTM and CDR2 ANQGSEA. V gave up 6 bases and J gave up 1 base, with 15 bases separating them. The CDR3 totals 14 residues. The CDR3 region is CSVAGGAGNTEAFF. CDR3 nucleotides: TGCAGCGTGGCCGGCGGGGCGGGGAACACTGAAGCTTTCTTT.

The V gene is TRBV27, the J gene TRBJ2-7; perhaps TRBD1 as D (5 bases). The germline gives CDR1 MNHEY, CDR2 SMNVEV (reference sequence). V was trimmed by 6 bases and J by 7 bases, leaving 10 bases between them. This CDR3 has 11 residues. CDR3 region: CASSQGGEQYF. CDR3 in DNA: TGTGCCAGCAGCCAGGGTGGAGAGCAGTACTTC.

The chain carries TRBV24-1 and TRBJ1-2; D is unresolved. V was shortened by 3 bases and J by 5 bases, with 12 bases between the two germline ends. Germline V gene sequence: CDR1 KGHDR, CDR2 SFDVKD. The CDR3 is made up of 14 amino acids. CDR3 nucleotides: TGTGCCACCAGTGATCCGGGGTCTTCGTATGGCTACACCTTC. Its translation: CATSDPGSSYGYTF.

The chain's CDR3 is CASSQVFSGPYNEQFF. For the CDR3, the DNA is TGCGCCAGCAGCCAAGTATTTAGCGGTCCCTACAATGAGCAGTTCTTC. The gene calls are TRBV4-1 and TRBJ2-1, with D perhaps matching TRBD2 (6 bases). CDR1 and CDR2 (germline): MGHRA, YSYEKL. The length of the CDR3 is 16 residues. The germline V and J ends were trimmed by 1 base and 2 bases, with 12 bases remaining between them.

This sequence joins TRBV29-1 and TRBJ2-7; 7 bases line up with TRBD1. The CDR3 has 14 amino acids. V gave up 3 bases and J gave up 6 bases; unmatched junction bases: 11. Germline CDR1 and CDR2: SQVTM and ANQGSEA. The CDR3 region is CSVDVLGQRSEQYF. The CDR3 DNA reads TGCAGCGTTGACGTTTTGGGACAGCGAAGCGAGCAGTACTTC.

V is TRBV4-2 and J is TRBJ2-7, with 14 positions matching TRBD2. After removal of 3 bases from V and 2 bases from J, the junction contained 3 bases not matched to a gene. The CDR3 is 16 amino acids. Per the germline V gene, CDR1 is LGHNA and CDR2 is YNFKEQ. CDR3 region: CASSQGTSGSPYEQYF. The CDR3 DNA sequence: TGTGCCAGCAGCCAGGGGACTAGCGGGAGCCCCTACGAGCAGTACTTC.

This clone was detected only a few times. This rearrangement joins TRBV11-2 to TRBJ2-7; TRBD1 might be the D (5 bases). Germline V gives CDR1 SGHAT, CDR2 FQNNGV. CDR3 length: 14 residues. V lost 2 bases to trimming and J lost 4 bases, with 12 bases between them. The CDR3 DNA reads TGTGCCAGCAGCTTAACTGACAGCGCGTACGAGCAGTACTTC. Protein: CASSLTDSAYEQYF.

This clone was detected once. This chain connects TRBV4-3 to TRBJ2-7; tentative D call: TRBD2 (5 bases). V lost 1 base and J 2 bases, leaving 9 bases between the germline ends. The CDR3 is made up of 14 amino acids. From germline, CDR1 is LGHNA and CDR2 YSLEER. CDR3 sequence reads: CASSQGAGTYEQYF. CDR3 bases: TGCGCCAGCAGCCAAGGGGCGGGCACCTACGAGCAGTACTTC.

As to this clone: One end of the junction does not line up with germline, which may come from a read error. The V call is TRBV28, the J call TRBJ2-1; TRBD1 agrees at 9 bases. In germline, CDR1 is MDHEN, CDR2 SYDVKM. The CDR3 is made up of 14 amino acids. The DNA for the CDR3 is TGTACCAGCAGTCCACAACAGGGGGCCCCTTCGCAGTTCTTC. Its protein is CTSSPQQGAPSQFF. Variable domain in full (rest from reference TRBV28 and TRBJ2-1): DVKVTQSSRYLVKRTGEKVFLECVQDMDHENMFWYRQDPGLGLRLIYFSYDVKMKEKGDIPEGYSVSREKKERFSLILESASTNQTSMYLCTSSPQQGAPSQFFGPGTRLTVL.

This clone was found a few times. J is TRBJ1-5 and V is TRBV7-3, with 11 bases identical to TRBD1. V was clipped by 1 base and J by 6 bases; unmatched bases: 8. The CDR3 has 17 residues. Germline V gives CDR1 SGHTA, CDR2 FQGTGA. Here the CDR3 reads CASSLKDRGRLVQPQHF. As DNA, the CDR3 is TGTGCCAGCAGCTTAAAGGACAGGGGGCGCTTGGTTCAGCCCCAGCATTTT. The full variable domain, with the rest looked up from reference TRBV7-3 and TRBJ1-5, is GAGVSQTPSNKVTEKGKYVELRCDPISGHTALYWYRQSLGQGPEFLIYFQGTGAADDSGLPNDRFFAVRPEGSVSTLKIQRTERGDSAVYLCASSLKDRGRLVQPQHFGDGTRLSIL.

The chain couples TRBV7-3 to TRBJ2-5; the match to TRBD1 covers 7 bases. CDR1 SGHTA and CDR2 FQGTGA come from the germline V gene. This CDR3 is built from 16 residues. V gave up 1 base and J gave up 2 bases; unmatched junction bases: 7. The CDR3 DNA follows: TGTGCCAGCAGCTTAAGAGGCCCGACAGGGCAAGAGACCCAGTACTTC. Its protein is CASSLRGPTGQETQYF.

The gene calls are TRBV28 and TRBJ2-1; 10 nucleotides agree with TRBD2. The germline CDR1 and CDR2 sequences are MDHEN and SYDVKM. This CDR3 is built from 16 residues. J was trimmed by 5 bases and V by 7 bases; bases with no gene match: 11. The DNA for the CDR3 is TGTGCCAGCACCGCCTTAGGGACTAGCGAAAACAATGAGCAGTTCTTC. Its translation: CASTALGTSENNEQFF.

The chain employs TRBV7-2 and TRBJ2-1, with 7 bases matching TRBD2. Looked up from germline, CDR1 is SGHTA and CDR2 is FQGNSA. V trimming: 3 bases; J trimming: 0 bases; junction bases outside the gene matches: 5. The CDR3 runs 16 residues. CDR3 in DNA: TGTGCCAGCAGCTTGGGAGGGGTGAGCTCCTACAATGAGCAGTTCTTC. Translation: CASSLGGVSSYNEQFF.